The clone carrying this T cell receptor beta chain was detected many times. Its antigen is still unknown. Those donating, healthy Caucasian individuals from Russia, were aged about 6 to 100. Per-sample yields of isolated PBMCs were at least 6 million. Samples each yielded at least 5 micrograms of total RNA. The sample belongs to a study of blood T cells in healthy people across ages. PCR was performed a second time for roughly 7 to 12 cycles using a sample-barcoded 5' primer and a J-beta primer mix. Each CDR3 protein gets one entry after TCRdb re-called the 5' RACE reads with MiXCR. The sample carries fewer than 2,000,000 distinct CDR3 sequences, about two fifths recorded once. Study-level findings and limits: With naive T cell percentage, TCR beta diversity showed a strong correlation.

Germline V gene sequence: CDR1 SGHTA, CDR2 FQGNSA. V was cut by 5 bases and J by 7 bases, with 17 bases left in between. This CDR3 region has 14 residues. The sequence was obtained from a human donor in good health. Sequencing was carried out using blood. This rearrangement joins TRBV7-2 to TRBJ1-2, with D unclear. The DNA of the CDR3 is TGTGCCAGCAGCCCGAACCCTCTTTATAGTGGCTACACCTTC. It is translated as CASSPNPLYSGYTF.